This T cell receptor beta chain emerged from a study of human T cells and chemical hapten exposure. Study-wide context: Researchers reported sensitizing an approximately 2 cm by approximately 2 cm upper inner arm skin site with 2% DPC. Small volume differences among pooled libraries mainly caused per-sample TCR yield variation. Diagnoses of alopecia areata, totalis or universalis occurred in mostly female patients.

TCRdb re-called the RACE reads through MiXCR, storing one row per CDR3 protein. This table has more than 75,000 distinct CDR3 sequences, 9.6% appearing once. Described time point: pre-sensitization, week 0. Documented treatment: therapeutic diphenylcyclopropenone sensitization with weekly scalp DPC. V lost 4 bases, J lost 4 bases, and 3 bases stayed unmatched. From germline, CDR1 is SGHDN and CDR2 FVKESK. This CDR3 spans 13 amino acids. V usage is TRBV14 and J usage is TRBJ2-5; TRBD1 matches at 7 bases. The source was whole blood, collected in connection with sensitization to the hapten diphenylcyclopropenone (DPC). This clonotype originated in a middle-aged woman with alopecia areata. Some clones in this sample may be carry-over from other donors' samples. CDR3 amino acids: CASSLTGVETQYF. DNA of the CDR3: TGTGCCAGCAGCCTAACAGGGGTAGAGACCCAGTACTTC.